A selection of T cell receptor beta chains follows, all from one sample in a study of identifying expanded T cells in peripheral blood. The data were produced by immunoSEQ multiplex PCR, yet TCRdb's version contains in-frame clones alone and is incomplete. The repertoire includes about 130,000 clones, 86% of them detected once, and approximately 8% sits in the top ten. The sequencing input was blood. Receptors originate from a person aged 18-69 years in good health. The CDR3 runs from the conserved cysteine through the conserved F or W.

14	TRBJ1-2	TRBV6-6	CASSRGRTNYGYTF
10	TRBJ2-3	TRBV7-9	CASGTDTQYF
17	TRBJ2-1	TRBV19	CASTGTSGSWAYNEQFF
14	TRBJ2-7	TRBV7-9	CASRVAGEGYEQYF
15	TRBJ2-5	TRBV10-3	CAISYTSGGPETQYF
17	TRBJ1-2	TRBV9	CASSPMYPDREIYGYTF
14	TRBJ2-7	TRBV7-2	CASSRSSGVREQYF
14	TRBJ2-1	TRBV7-3	CASSPGLGVGEQFF
13	TRBJ2-3	TRBV11-3	CASSRLAADTQYF
13	TRBJ2-7	TRBV13	CASSLGQANEQYF
11	TRBJ1-2	TRBV5-1	CASGQNYGYTF
15	TRBJ2-7	TRBV6-6	CASRAPGLRRYEQYF
14	TRBJ1-4	TRBV18	CASSPSRGNEKLFF
14	TRBJ2-7	TRBV5-6	CASSPDRAVYEQYF
13	TRBJ1-6	TRBV30	CAWSGDRTAPLHF
14	TRBJ2-7	TRBV2	CASSQDRGRDEQYF